The present T cell receptor (beta chain) was sequenced within a study of vaccination and CD4 T cells after COVID-19. On the study more broadly: At a median around 100 days (range 35 to 161) after diagnosis, post-COVID samples were drawn. Post-vaccine sampling followed dose two by a median about 72 days (range 14 to 241). Study observations and caveats: A nonsignificant rise from around 20 to 38 was seen in the median number of SARS-CoV-2-reactive clonotypes.

With respect to this clonotype: Its antigen remains unidentified.

Time point meaning: late sampling 161 to 241 days after vaccination in a few convalescent patients. TCRdb reprocessed the PCR reads with MiXCR, giving one entry per CDR3 protein. The repertoire has about 30,000 distinct CDR3 sequences, more than 40% of them found once; the top ten carry about 6%. Sequencing used CD4+ T cells from blood, obtained about 7 months after SARS-CoV-2 vaccination. The sequence was obtained from a human donor who had recovered from COVID-19.

This chain's CDR3 is CASSGQGVNGYTF. The CDR3 nucleotides read TGTGCCAGCAGTGGACAGGGGGTAAATGGCTACACCTTC. This chain joins TRBV6-1 and TRBJ1-2; 9 nucleotides match TRBD1. This CDR3 region has 13 residues. The V and J ends lost 4 bases and 6 bases, in that order; junction bases with no gene match: 3. The germline gives CDR1 MNHNS, CDR2 SASEGT.